These 27 T cell receptor beta chains were sequenced from one sample in a study of tumor-infiltrating lymphocytes in primary liver carcinoma. Starting from 500 ng of total RNA, TCR beta cDNA was produced with a primer in the constant region. Slightly modified ARM-PCR, run as three nested multiplex PCR rounds, produced the TCR beta libraries. A C-beta reverse primer and TRBV1-TRBV30 forward primers served in each of the first two PCR rounds, at approximately 10 cycles apiece. TCRdb reprocessed the multiplex PCR reads via MiXCR and lists one record per CDR3 protein. The data show approximately 330,000 distinct CDR3 sequences, less than 65% seen once. They got blood RNA out of unsorted whole blood and also pulled out germline DNA. The sequenced material came from peripheral blood. The receptor set was obtained from a man in his forties with primary liver carcinoma and hepatitis B virus infection.

About this clonotype: This may arise from a read error, as a much more abundant clone is one base away. This rearrangement joins TRBV20-1 to TRBJ2-5, with D uncertain. V was shortened by 2 bases and J by 2 bases, with 9 bases between the two germline ends. The germline gives CDR1 DFQATT, CDR2 SNEGSKA (reference sequence). The CDR3 is 13 residues long. The CDR3 sequence: CSARSWLQETQYF. The CDR3 nucleotides are TGCAGTGCTAGATCGTGGTTGCAAGAGACCCAGTACTTC.

Regarding this clonotype: The junction differs from germline at one of its ends, possibly a read error. The chain is built from TRBV11-2 and TRBJ2-5; D possibly corresponds to TRBD1 (6 bases). The V gene's germline CDR1 is SGHAT and CDR2 FQNNGV. This CDR3 region has 15 residues. DNA of the CDR3: TGTGCCAGGAGCAGGGGACCCGGACGTCAAGAGACCCCGTACTTC. Its translation: CARSRGPGRQETPYF.

As regards this clonotype: Since the CDR3 does not end with the conserved phenylalanine or tryptophan, this likely comes from a read error. This rearrangement joins TRBV6-5 to TRBJ2-7; 7 bases agree with TRBD1. V was clipped by 2 bases and J by 4 bases; unmatched bases: 5. The CDR3 length is 14 residues. In germline, CDR1 is MNHEY, CDR2 SVGAGI. The CDR3 protein is CASSYQDRRYEQYL. CDR3 nucleotides: TGTGCCAGCAGTTACCAGGACAGGAGATACGAGCAGTACCTC.

This clonotype was recorded only once. One junction end disagrees with the germline gene, perhaps due to a read error. The chain uses TRBV11-2 and TRBJ1-4; D is ambiguous. The CDR3 contains 16 residues. Germline loops: CDR1 SGHAT, CDR2 FQNNGV. The CDR3 loop is CASSPGIAPTNGKMFF. The CDR3 DNA is TGTGCCAGCAGCCCCGGTATAGCTCCAACTAATGGAAAAATGTTTTTT.

A word on this clonotype: Compared with germline, one end of the junction differs, possibly owing to a read error. The gene calls are TRBV11-2 and TRBJ2-1; maybe TRBD1 (7 bases). The CDR3 consists of 17 residues. CDR1 is SGHAT, CDR2 FQNNGV, per germline. The chain's CDR3 is CASTLAVSRGSYNEQFF. In DNA form, the CDR3 reads TGTGCCAGCACCTTAGCGGTTAGCAGGGGGTCCTACAATGAGCAGTTCTTC.

On this clonotype: A read error may produce the germline difference seen at one junction end. This rearrangement joins TRBV11-1 to TRBJ1-5, with unresolved D. This CDR3 spans 13 amino acids. Per germline, CDR1 SGHAT and CDR2 FQDESV (reference sequence). CDR3 sequence: CVSIIDNNQPQHF. The DNA for the CDR3 is TGTGTCAGCATCATAGATAACAATCAGCCCCAGCATTTT.

With respect to this clonotype: A clone one base away is much larger, so this may be a read error. In DNA, the CDR3 is TGCGCCAGCATCGCCGGACTAGCGTCTTACGGGCAGTACTTC. It translates to CASIAGLASYGQYF. This rearrangement joins TRBV10-2 to TRBJ2-7; TRBD2 matches 9 bases. There are 14 residues in the CDR3. Germline assignment: CDR1 WSHSY and CDR2 SAAADI.

In regard to this clonotype: Relative to the germline gene, one junction end is altered; a read error may explain this. The chain recombines TRBV11-2 with TRBJ2-7; unclear D gene. CDR1 and CDR2 from the germline V gene are SGHAT and FQNNGV. CDR3 length equals 14 residues. The CDR3 sequence is CASSLDGISYEEYF. The CDR3 DNA sequence: TGTGCCAGCAGCTTAGATGGGATATCCTACGAGGAGTACTTT.

Worth noting for this clonotype: A clone one base away is much larger, so this may be a read error. The V and J genes are TRBV29-1 and TRBJ2-1; TRBD1 agrees at 9 bases. Per germline, CDR1 SQVTM and CDR2 ANQGSEA. V gave up 7 bases and J gave up 9 bases; unmatched junction bases: 10. The CDR3 is 13 amino acids. The CDR3 loop is CSAVATGGAEQFF. CDR3 in DNA: TGCAGCGCCGTCGCGACAGGGGGGGCTGAGCAGTTCTTC.

There are a few counts of this clonotype. This may come from a read error, since a much larger clone is one base off. As DNA, the CDR3 is TGCGTCAGCAGCAGCCGGGACGGACAAGAGACCCAGTACTTC. Translated: CVSSSRDGQETQYF. J is TRBJ2-5 and V is TRBV4-1; D may match TRBD1 or TRBD2 (5 bases each). This CDR3 is 14 amino acids long. Germline V gene lookup returns CDR1 MGHRA and CDR2 YSYEKL.

This clonotype was seen ten or more times. This chain links TRBV6-2 or TRBV6-3 with TRBJ1-1; possible D gene TRBD1, 6 bases. The CDR3 spans 15 residues. Germline-derived CDR1 and CDR2 are MNHEY and SVGEGT. Trimming left V 2 bases short and J 3 bases short, with 13 bases between. The CDR3 spells CASSYPPGDDTEAFF. CDR3 DNA sequence: TGTGCCAGCAGTTACCCTCCAGGGGACGACACTGAAGCTTTCTTT.

There are many counts of this clonotype. The genes are TRBV10-3 and TRBJ1-5; D gene ambiguous. The CDR3 has 13 amino acids. V lost 4 bases and J 9 bases, leaving 13 bases between the germline ends. Germline lookup yields CDR1 ENHRY and CDR2 SYGVKD. In DNA, the CDR3 is TGTGCCATCAGTGCGGATCCTCTGGGGCCCCAGCATTTT. Translated: CAISADPLGPQHF.

With respect to this clonotype: Germline and junction disagree at one end, which may indicate a read error. The CDR3 sequence: CRVVGVGISYNEQFF. DNA of the CDR3: TGCAGAGTTGTAGGGGTAGGGATCTCCTACAATGAGCAGTTCTTC. The chain is built from TRBV29-1 and TRBJ2-1; TRBD1 might be the D (5 bases). Looked up from germline, CDR1 is SQVTM and CDR2 is ANQGSEA. There are 15 residues in the CDR3.

As concerns this clonotype: The junction differs from germline at one of its ends, possibly a read error. The chain employs TRBV30 and TRBJ1-4, with D unclear. The end of the DNA aligns better with TRBJ2-2, so the J call may be wrong. The CDR3 totals 12 residues. Germline lookup yields CDR1 GTSNPN and CDR2 SVGIG (reference sequence). The CDR3 bases are TGTGCCTGGGGTGTAATGGGCAGGGAGCTGTTTTTT. Encoded protein: CAWGVMGRELFF.

Note on this clonotype: An end of the junction does not agree with germline; a read error may underlie this. The chain recombines TRBV6-5 with TRBJ2-7, with a weak D call TRBD2 (6 bases). Germline assignment: CDR1 MNHEY and CDR2 SVGAGI. The CDR3 totals 14 residues. For the CDR3, the DNA is TGTGCCAGCAGTTACGGGACTCCCCTTGGGGAGCTGTACTTC. This encodes CASSYGTPLGELYF.

In this sample, this clonotype turned up many times. The chain has TRBV28 and TRBJ2-7; D unresolved. The germline V gene encodes CDR1 MDHEN and CDR2 SYDVKM. This CDR3 is 11 amino acids long. V was pared by 6 bases and J by 4 bases, with 7 bases between. CDR3 in DNA: TGTGCCAGCAGCTCGGGTTACGAGCAGTACTTC. As protein: CASSSGYEQYF.

This clonotype occurred many times. The chain employs TRBV12-3 or TRBV12-4 and TRBJ2-1; no definite D call. V was shortened by 5 bases and J by 8 bases, with 19 bases between the two germline ends. This CDR3 is 15 amino acids long. DNA for the CDR3: TGTGCCAGCAGTCTTGGGATGGTGGAACGCGATGAGCAGTTCTTC. Protein sequence: CASSLGMVERDEQFF.

A word on this clonotype: One end of the junction does not line up with germline, which may come from a read error. The CDR3 is CASSLDLGGRNTGELFF. In nucleotides, the CDR3 is TGTGCCAGCAGCTTAGATCTCGGGGGCCGGAACACCGGTGAGCTGTTTTTT. The V gene is TRBV11-2, the J gene TRBJ2-2; D possibly uses TRBD1 or TRBD2 (6 bases each). This CDR3 region has 17 residues. Germline V gene data show CDR1 as SGHAT and CDR2 as FQNNGV.

Comments on this clonotype: A junction boundary mismatches the germline segment, possibly from a read error. The chain combines TRBV6-5 with TRBJ2-7, with D maybe TRBD2 (6 bases). Germline assignment: CDR1 MNHEY and CDR2 SVGAGI. This CDR3 comprises 14 residues. The DNA of the CDR3 is TGTGTCAGCAGTACTCACGGGAGTTCCTACGAGCAGTACTTC. Translated: CVSSTHGSSYEQYF.

Turning to this clonotype: The junction and the germline gene differ at one end; a read error may be behind it. V gene TRBV6-2 or TRBV6-3 combines with J gene TRBJ2-3; D call uncertain. Germline V lookup: CDR1 MNHEY, CDR2 SVGEGT. The CDR3 is made up of 15 amino acids. CDR3 sequence: CASSPRIRSADMQYF. The CDR3 nucleotides are TGCGCCAGCAGTCCCCGTATAAGATCAGCAGATATGCAGTATTTT.

The count of this clonotype is one. The chain's CDR3 is CASSPGGQGETQYF. As DNA, the CDR3 is TGTGCCAGCAGCCCCGGGGGCCAGGGGGAGACCCAGTACTTC. The genes are TRBV7-9 and TRBJ2-5; D tentatively fits TRBD1 or TRBD2 (6 bases each). Germline CDR1 reads SEHNR; CDR2 reads FQNEAQ (reference sequence). This CDR3 contains 14 residues. V lost 5 bases, J lost 5 bases, and 15 bases lay in between.

In the case of this clonotype: A read error is possible here, since a much larger clone lies one base away. CDR3 sequence (DNA): TGTGTCAGCAGTCGTACCGGGACAGGGGCTTACAATGAGCAGTTCTTC. Translation: CVSSRTGTGAYNEQFF. V and J are TRBV5-5 and TRBJ2-1, with TRBD1 matching over 10 bases. The germline V gene encodes CDR1 SGHKS and CDR2 YYEKEE (reference sequence). This CDR3 spans 16 amino acids. Full variable domain (rest looked up from reference TRBV5-5 and TRBJ2-1): DAGVTQSPTHLIKTRGQQVTLRCSPISGHKSVSWYQQVLGQGPQFIFQYYEKEERGRGNFPDRFSARQFPNYSSELNVNALLLGDSALYLCVSSRTGTGAYNEQFFGPGTRLTVL.

This chain connects TRBV20-1 to TRBJ2-7, with 10 bases matching TRBD2. The CDR3 runs 13 residues. Germline V lookup: CDR1 DFQATT, CDR2 SNEGSKA (reference sequence). The V segment lost 4 bases and the J segment 4 bases; nucleotides outside the gene matches: 4. The CDR3 is CSATPSGSYEQYF. The DNA for the CDR3 is TGCAGTGCTACGCCTAGCGGGAGTTACGAGCAGTACTTC.

The chain combines TRBV6-5 with TRBJ2-7; D not resolved. The CDR3 contains 13 residues. Germline V lookup: CDR1 MNHEY, CDR2 SVGAGI. V was trimmed by 2 bases and J by 4 bases, leaving 9 bases between them. The CDR3 protein is CASSYAVAYEQYF. The CDR3 DNA follows: TGTGCCAGCAGTTACGCGGTAGCTTACGAGCAGTACTTC.

The V call is TRBV10-1, the J call TRBJ2-2; 7 bases are a match to TRBD2. The germline V gene has CDR1 WNHNN and CDR2 SYGVQD (reference sequence). Germline trimming cut 4 bases from V and 1 base from J; bases unmatched to any gene: 9. This CDR3 spans 17 amino acids. The CDR3 nucleotides read TGCGCCAGCAGTGGAATCGGGACTAACGGGAACACCGGGGAGCTGTTTTTT. This sequence encodes CASSGIGTNGNTGELFF.

Comments on this clonotype: Being one base from a much bigger clone, this may be a read error. The chain joins TRBV4-3 to TRBJ2-1; D may be TRBD2 (5 bases). The CDR3 covers 14 residues. Germline assignment: CDR1 LGHNA and CDR2 YSLEER. In nucleotides, the CDR3 is TGCACCAGCAGCCAAGCGGCGCGGACCAATGAGCAGTTCTTC. This gives the protein CTSSQAARTNEQFF.

Concerning this clonotype: This may stem from a read error, because a much larger clone lies one nucleotide away. The genes are TRBV5-4 and TRBJ2-2; TRBD1 matches 8 bases. The V segment lost 0 bases and the J segment 6 bases; nucleotides outside the gene matches: 7. Germline CDR1 SGHNT, CDR2 YYREEE (reference sequence). The CDR3 has 16 amino acids. DNA of the CDR3: TGTGCCAGCAGCTTGGCGGACAGGGCCGGGGCCGGGGAGCTGTTTTTT. As protein: CASSLADRAGAGELFF. The whole variable domain, remainder taken from reference TRBV5-4 and TRBJ2-2, is ETGVTQSPTHLIKTRGQQVTLRCSSQSGHNTVSWYQQALGQGPQFIFQYYREEENGRGNFPPRFSGLQFPNYSSELNVNALELDDSALYLCASSLADRAGAGELFFGEGSRLTVL.